The 19 T cell receptor beta chains in this list originate from one sample, sequenced in a study of blood T cells in healthy people across ages. Primed by a sample-barcoded 5' primer and a J-beta primer mix, a second PCR proceeded for about 6 to 11 cycles. A single record per CDR3 protein comes from TCRdb applying MiXCR to the 5' RACE reads. The sample records hundreds of thousands of distinct CDR3 sequences, around 52% being singletons. The sample was blood. These receptors all come from a woman at least 80 years old in good health.

This chain connects TRBV12-3 or TRBV12-4 to TRBJ2-7, with D uncertain. The CDR3 is made up of 14 amino acids. Trimming removed 11 bases at V and 7 bases at J, with 24 bases between. The CDR3 region is CASNGRSPYNEQYF. Here the CDR3 DNA reads TGTGCCTCCAACGGACGGAGCCCCTACAATGAGCAGTACTTC.

The V and J genes are TRBV6-2 or TRBV6-3 and TRBJ2-3, with no clear D. The germline V and J ends were trimmed by 2 bases and 5 bases, with 5 bases remaining between them. Germline lookup yields CDR1 MNHEY and CDR2 SVGEGT. The CDR3 consists of 12 residues. The CDR3 protein is CASSYLRDTQYF. CDR3 in DNA: TGTGCCAGCAGTTACCTGAGAGATACGCAGTATTTT.

On this clonotype: This may arise from a read error, as a much more abundant clone is one base away. As DNA, the CDR3 is TGCAGCGCTGAATTTAGCGGAGGGAGCTCCTACAATGAGCAGTTCTTC. The encoded protein is CSAEFSGGSSYNEQFF. The chain carries TRBV29-1 and TRBJ2-1, with a tentative D call TRBD2 (6 bases). The CDR3 covers 16 residues. Looked up from germline, CDR1 is SQVTM and CDR2 is ANQGSEA.

Concerning this clonotype itself: With a much larger clone just one base away, this may be a read error. The gene calls are TRBV7-9 and TRBJ1-2, with no clear D. The CDR3 length is 13 residues. CDR1 SEHNR and CDR2 FQNEAQ come from the germline V gene (reference sequence). The CDR3: CAISLEIYGTYTF. The CDR3 coding sequence is TGTGCCATCAGCTTAGAGATCTACGGTACCTACACCTTC.

This chain links TRBV7-2 with TRBJ2-1; 7 nucleotides line up with TRBD2. The germline V gene has CDR1 SGHTA and CDR2 FQGNSA. The CDR3 consists of 15 residues. The trim removed 2 bases at V and 7 bases at J, leaving 8 bases unmatched. The chain's CDR3 is CASSLLVGGKNEQFF. The CDR3 DNA follows: TGTGCCAGCAGCTTACTCGTGGGAGGGAAAAATGAGCAGTTCTTC. Full variable domain (remainder filled in from reference TRBV7-2 and TRBJ2-1): GAGVSQSPSNKVTEKGKDVELRCDPISGHTALYWYRQSLGQGLEFLIYFQGNSAPDKSGLPSDRFSAERTGGSVSTLTIQRTQQEDSAVYLCASSLLVGGKNEQFFGPGTRLTVL.

There are many counts of this clonotype. The V and J genes are TRBV7-9 and TRBJ1-6; no reliable D call. Germline V gene data show CDR1 as SEHNR and CDR2 as FQNEAQ (reference sequence). The germline V and J ends were trimmed by 5 bases and 6 bases, with 8 bases remaining between them. The CDR3 is 13 amino acids. The CDR3 region has the DNA TGTGCCAGCAGCCGAGGGAGTAATTCACCCCTCCACTTT. Translating gives CASSRGSNSPLHF.

This rearrangement joins TRBV12-3 or TRBV12-4 to TRBJ2-7; D is undetermined. Between the trimmed V and J ends, which lost 3 bases and 1 base, there was a span of 10 bases. The CDR3 covers 14 residues. The CDR3 sequence: CASSFRGQSYEQYF. CDR3 nucleotide sequence: TGTGCCAGCAGTTTTCGTGGGCAGTCCTACGAGCAGTACTTC.

The chain combines TRBV3-1 with TRBJ1-6, with 8 positions matching TRBD1. Germline lookup yields CDR1 LGHDT and CDR2 YNNKEL (reference sequence). With V trimmed by 4 bases and J by 7 bases, 6 bases remained unmatched. The CDR3 sequence is 15 residues long. CDR3 loop: CASSPNRGENSPLHF. For the CDR3, the DNA is TGTGCCAGCAGCCCGAACAGGGGGGAGAATTCACCCCTCCACTTT. The full variable domain, rest sourced from reference TRBV3-1 and TRBJ1-6, is DTAVSQTPKYLVTQMGNDKSIKCEQNLGHDTMYWYKQDSKKFLKIMFSYNNKELIINETVPNRFSPKSPDKAHLNLHINSLELGDSAVYFCASSPNRGENSPLHFGNGTRLTVT.

This chain links TRBV12-3 or TRBV12-4 with TRBJ2-2; D is undetermined. V was shortened by 3 bases and J by 0 bases, with 8 bases between the two germline ends. This CDR3 contains 15 residues. CDR3 loop: CASSFRQSNTGELFF. CDR3 in DNA: TGTGCCAGCAGTTTTAGGCAGTCGAACACCGGGGAGCTGTTTTTT.

J is TRBJ2-5 and V is TRBV29-1; possible D gene TRBD2, 5 bases. The CDR3 runs 13 residues. With 4 bases removed from V and 4 bases from J, the gap between germline ends came to 13 bases. Germline V gene lookup returns CDR1 SQVTM and CDR2 ANQGSEA. The CDR3 DNA sequence: TGCAGCGTTGCCATATTAGAGGGAGAGACCCAGTACTTC. It is translated as CSVAILEGETQYF.

This clonotype was seen more than once but under ten times. A much larger clone lies a single base off, so this may be a read error. The J gene is TRBJ1-5, the V gene TRBV12-3 or TRBV12-4, with a tentative D call TRBD1 (5 bases). The CDR3 length is 14 residues. With 3 bases removed from V and 10 bases from J, the gap between germline ends came to 16 bases. The CDR3 loop reads CASSFPGLGHPQHF. Written as DNA, the CDR3 is TGTGCCAGCAGTTTCCCAGGGCTCGGACATCCCCAGCATTTT.

J is TRBJ1-1 and V is TRBV7-6; no clear D gene. The CDR3 totals 16 residues. Germline values: CDR1 SGHVS, CDR2 FNYEAQ. V was cut by 1 base and J by 3 bases, with 15 bases left in between. This chain's CDR3 is CASSLEVGRSDTEAFF. The DNA of the CDR3 is TGTGCCAGCAGCTTAGAAGTAGGGCGTTCGGACACTGAAGCTTTCTTT.

Worth noting for this clonotype: A much larger clonotype is one base distant, so this may be a read error. The chain has TRBV5-1 and TRBJ2-7; 7 nucleotides agree with TRBD2. J was trimmed by 6 bases and V by 2 bases; bases with no gene match: 11. CDR1 and CDR2 from the germline V gene are SGHRS and YFSETQ. The CDR3 has 15 residues. The CDR3 coding sequence is TGCGCCAGCAGCTTCGCTAGCGGCCCCCCTGCCGAGCAGTACTTC. It is translated as CASSFASGPPAEQYF.

The genes are TRBV2 and TRBJ2-5, with D unresolved. The CDR3 covers 14 residues. Germline CDR1 reads SNHLY; CDR2 reads FYNNEI. V was shortened by 2 bases and J by 5 bases, with 12 bases between the two germline ends. CDR3 sequence: CASSEHTDAETQYF. The DNA of the CDR3 is TGTGCCAGCAGTGAACATACGGACGCGGAGACCCAGTACTTC.

This clonotype was observed a single time. The chain couples TRBV6-6 to TRBJ2-2; D is possibly TRBD1 (6 bases). Germline loops: CDR1 MNHNY, CDR2 SVGAGI (reference sequence). V lost 2 bases to trimming and J lost 3 bases, with 16 bases between them. The CDR3 is 17 residues long. The CDR3: CASSYTGQTAYTGELFF. Written as DNA, the CDR3 is TGTGCCAGCAGTTACACCGGACAGACGGCGTACACCGGGGAGCTGTTTTTT.

As regards this clonotype: It may be a read error: a sequence one base away is much more abundant. The gene calls are TRBV9 and TRBJ2-5; 9 bases agree with TRBD2. There are 19 residues in the CDR3. The V and J ends lost 6 bases and 11 bases, in that order; junction bases with no gene match: 29. Germline lookup yields CDR1 SGDLS and CDR2 YYNGEE. The CDR3 DNA reads TGTGCCAGCATCCCGCCGGGACAGCGGAGTCTAGCGGGACCCTATGGGCAGTACTTC. It translates to CASIPPGQRSLAGPYGQYF.

In its sample, this clonotype was seen a few times. The chain carries TRBV15 and TRBJ1-1, with 7 nucleotides matching TRBD1. Trimming removed 1 base from V and 7 bases from J; junction bases left unmatched: 3. The CDR3 covers 13 residues. Germline V lookup: CDR1 LNHNV, CDR2 YYDKDF (reference sequence). CDR3 amino acids: CATSRGTGLEAFF. The CDR3 DNA sequence: TGTGCCACCAGCAGAGGGACAGGCCTTGAAGCTTTCTTT.

This clonotype has just one count. V and J are TRBV29-1 and TRBJ2-7; 9 positions match TRBD1. Germline V gene data show CDR1 as SQVTM and CDR2 as ANQGSEA. V dropped 4 bases and J dropped 3; count of bases not matched to a gene: 1. CDR3 length equals 12 residues. CDR3 bases: TGCAGCGTTGGGGGACAGGGCTACGAGCAGTACTTC. Translating gives CSVGGQGYEQYF.

The sample holds a few counts of this clonotype. In nucleotides, the CDR3 is TGCAGTGCTCCCTCCCCAGAGCGTAGCTCCTACAATGAGCAGTTCTTC. Translated: CSAPSPERSSYNEQFF. The V and J genes are TRBV20-1 and TRBJ2-1; D uncertain. Trimming left V 5 bases short and J 0 bases short, with 17 bases between. The germline gives CDR1 DFQATT, CDR2 SNEGSKA (reference sequence). This CDR3 is built from 16 residues.